The clone carrying this T cell receptor beta chain has only one observation. This sample was taken from a study of control samples from healthy donors and cancer patients. Trimming removed 0 bases at V and 9 bases at J, with 18 bases between. Germline values: CDR1 SGHRS, CDR2 YFSETQ. The CDR3 has 15 amino acids. Only in-frame clones appear in the TCRdb table, and some are missing; sequencing was by immunoSEQ multiplex PCR. The repertoire consists of 55,000 to 85,000 clones, with 70% to 90% occurring once and the leading ten covering over 2%. Sequencing was done on a sample of PBMCs. V gene TRBV5-1 combines with J gene TRBJ2-5; D might be TRBD2 (6 bases). The sequence derives from a woman between 50 and 59 years old with head and neck cancer. The chain's CDR3 is CASSLDGTPGVAQYF. The DNA of the CDR3 is TGCGCCAGCAGCTTGGACGGGACTCCGGGTGTGGCCCAGTACTTC.